This T cell receptor (beta chain) was recovered during a study of shared clonotypes between healthy human individuals. For this clone: Its matching antigen is unknown.

Study results and caveats: Several donors held about 5% of naive CD4 clonotypes in common.

Generated by immunoSEQ multiplex PCR, the TCRdb table keeps only in-frame clones and is missing some. The sample has about 110,000 clones; around 68% are singletons. CDR1 SGHTA and CDR2 FQGNSA come from the germline V gene. The CDR3 is 16 residues long. V shed 7 bases and J shed 0 bases, with 18 bases lying between them. This TCR came from a woman in her twenties or thirties in good health. The material sequenced was memory CD8+ T cells sorted from blood. This sample's subset: CD45RO+ cells pooled with CCR7-negative TemRA cells. The rearrangement links TRBV7-2 to TRBJ1-1; D is perhaps TRBD1 (6 bases). CDR3 in amino acids: CASKRKVRGMNTEAFF. DNA for the CDR3: TGTGCCAGCAAAAGAAAGGTCAGGGGCATGAACACTGAAGCTTTCTTT.